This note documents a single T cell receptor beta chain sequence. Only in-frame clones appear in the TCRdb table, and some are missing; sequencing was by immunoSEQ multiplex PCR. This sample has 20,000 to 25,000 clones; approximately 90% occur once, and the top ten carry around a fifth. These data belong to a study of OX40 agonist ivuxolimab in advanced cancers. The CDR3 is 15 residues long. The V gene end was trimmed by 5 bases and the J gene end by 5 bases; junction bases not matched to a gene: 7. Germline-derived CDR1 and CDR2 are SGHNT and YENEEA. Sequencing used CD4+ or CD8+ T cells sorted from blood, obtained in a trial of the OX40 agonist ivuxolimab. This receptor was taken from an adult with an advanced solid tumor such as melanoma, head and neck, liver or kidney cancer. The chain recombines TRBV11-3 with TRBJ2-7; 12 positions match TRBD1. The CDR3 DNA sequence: TGTGCCAGCAGCCCCCGGGACAGGGGGCTCCACGAGCAGTACTTC. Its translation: CASSPRDRGLHEQYF.